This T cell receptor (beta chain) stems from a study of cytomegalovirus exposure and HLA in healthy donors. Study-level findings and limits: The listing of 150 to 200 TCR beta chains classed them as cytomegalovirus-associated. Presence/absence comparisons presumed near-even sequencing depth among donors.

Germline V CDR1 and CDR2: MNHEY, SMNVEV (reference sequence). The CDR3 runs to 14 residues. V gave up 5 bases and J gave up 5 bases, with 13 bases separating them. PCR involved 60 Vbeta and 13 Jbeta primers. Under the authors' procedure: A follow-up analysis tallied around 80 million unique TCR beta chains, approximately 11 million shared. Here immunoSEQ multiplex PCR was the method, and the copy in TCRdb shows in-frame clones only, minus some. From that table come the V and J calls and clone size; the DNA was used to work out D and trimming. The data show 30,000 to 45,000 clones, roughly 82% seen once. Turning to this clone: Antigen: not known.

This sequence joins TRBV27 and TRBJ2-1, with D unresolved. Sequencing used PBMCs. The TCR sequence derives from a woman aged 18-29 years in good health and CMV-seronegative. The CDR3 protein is CASSPVVGHNEQFF. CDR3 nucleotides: TGTGCCAGCAGTCCCGTGGTGGGCCACAATGAGCAGTTCTTC.